This T cell receptor (beta chain) was captured in a study of Graves' ophthalmopathy and Graves' hyperthyroidism. Study results and caveats: Blood was where most expanded thyroid clonotypes above 0.001 frequency also turned up.

As regards this clonotype: The target antigen is unknown.

Trimming removed 4 bases from V and 7 bases from J, with 14 bases in between. CDR1 PRHDT and CDR2 FYEKMQ come from the germline V gene (reference sequence). The CDR3 spans 13 residues. RNA transcripts yielded amplified TCR beta CDR3 regions. Investigators did first-round RT-PCR with HTBI primers, then second-round multiplex PCR. TCRdb used MiXCR to reprocess the multiplex PCR reads, holding one entry per CDR3 protein. The sample has 350,000 to 450,000 distinct CDR3 sequences; roughly 18% are singletons. Sequenced sample: peripheral blood. The TCR was taken from a woman aged 18 to 35 with Graves' ophthalmopathy. The rearrangement uses TRBV13 and TRBJ2-7; D might be TRBD2 (6 bases). CDR3 nucleotides: TGTGCCAGCAGCTCGGGAGCAGGTCGGGAGCAGTACTTC. Its translation: CASSSGAGREQYF. Full variable domain (outside the CDR3, taken from reference TRBV13 and TRBJ2-7): AAGVIQSPRHLIKEKRETATLKCYPIPRHDTVYWYQQGPGQDPQFLISFYEKMQSDKGSIPDRFSAQQFSDYHSELNMSSLELGDSALYFCASSSGAGREQYFGPGTRLTVT.